Listed here are 10 T cell receptor beta chains from one sample, sequenced in a study of blood T cell repertoires in COVID-19 (dated by TCRdb to the early 2020s). Library method: the immunoSEQ multiplex PCR assay. TCRdb provides this immuneACCESS table in a form limited to in-frame rearrangements. Some clones are lacking; in checked studies, under half of them reflect an unresolved V gene, and why the rest are absent is not known. The sample contains 250,000 to 300,000 clones, more than 75% of them found a single time. Approximately 2% of the sample goes to the ten largest clones. The specimen sequenced was PBMCs or T cells enriched from blood (not recorded which). These receptors came from a woman aged 60 to 75 in a cohort exposed to, infected with or recovered from COVID-19 (not recorded which).

J is TRBJ1-2 and V is TRBV5-1; D unclear. The CDR3 length is 16 residues. Germline CDR1 SGHRS, CDR2 YFSETQ. The V end was cut by 1 base, the J end by 3 bases, with 16 bases between. The CDR3: CASSLLNSAQDYGYTF. The CDR3 bases are TGCGCCAGCAGCTTGTTGAACAGTGCCCAGGACTATGGCTACACCTTC.

For the CDR3, the DNA is TGTGCCAGCAGTGGGGGGGAGTATGGTTCCTACGAGCAGTACTTC. Translated, it gives CASSGGEYGSYEQYF. The chain links TRBV28 to TRBJ2-7; 7 bases agree with TRBD2. Trimming cost V 5 bases and J 1 base; bases outside gene matches: 8. The germline V gene has CDR1 MDHEN and CDR2 SYDVKM. The CDR3 sequence is 15 residues long.

The chain couples TRBV5-8 to TRBJ1-5; no firm D call. The CDR3 runs 17 residues. The ends were cut back, 3 bases at V and 2 bases at J, with 18 bases in the middle. CDR1 is SGHTS, CDR2 YDEGEE, per germline. The CDR3 DNA is TGTGCCAGCAGCTATGATACCGCCATTCCGGGCAATCAGCCCCAGCATTTT. This codes for CASSYDTAIPGNQPQHF.

The chain combines TRBV7-8 with TRBJ2-3; TRBD1 agrees at 10 bases. Germline V lookup: CDR1 SGHVS, CDR2 FQNEAQ. V was clipped by 5 bases and J by 12 bases; unmatched bases: 2. This CDR3 has 11 amino acids. In DNA form, the CDR3 reads TGTGCCAGCAGCATGACAGGGGGCCAGTATTTT. Amino acid sequence: CASSMTGGQYF.

The chain uses TRBV5-6 and TRBJ1-1; no clear D. V lost 2 bases, J lost 0 bases, and 14 bases lay in between. The CDR3 covers 16 residues. CDR1 is SGHDT and CDR2 is YYEEEE in the germline V gene. Here the CDR3 DNA reads TGTGCCAGCAGCTTCGCCTTGTTAGAAGTGAACACTGAAGCTTTCTTT. Translated, it gives CASSFALLEVNTEAFF.

The chain carries TRBV7-2 and TRBJ2-2, with 7 bases fitting TRBD2. Germline trimming cut 4 bases from V and 2 bases from J; bases unmatched to any gene: 7. The CDR3 has 16 residues. Germline V gives CDR1 SGHTA, CDR2 FQGNSA. CDR3 sequence: CASSSPGLTNTGELFF. DNA for the CDR3: TGTGCCAGCAGCTCCCCGGGACTAACAAACACCGGGGAGCTGTTTTTT. The variable domain in full, completed from reference TRBV7-2 and TRBJ2-2, reads GAGVSQSPSNKVTEKGKDVELRCDPISGHTALYWYRQSLGQGLEFLIYFQGNSAPDKSGLPSDRFSAERTGGSVSTLTIQRTQQEDSAVYLCASSSPGLTNTGELFFGEGSRLTVL.

This clone was seen once. The gene calls are TRBV4-1 and TRBJ2-7, with TRBD1 as a possible D gene (5 bases). Trimming removed 1 base at V and 7 bases at J, with 17 bases between. Germline CDR1 and CDR2: MGHRA and YSYEKL. The CDR3 totals 15 residues. The CDR3 bases are TGCGCCAGCAGCCAAGGTCGCCTAGGGCAGGGAGAGCAGTACTTC. Protein sequence: CASSQGRLGQGEQYF.

The V call is TRBV11-2, the J call TRBJ2-5; no clear D gene. V lost 0 bases, J lost 2 bases, and 13 bases lay in between. This CDR3 is 16 amino acids long. Germline loops: CDR1 SGHAT, CDR2 FQNNGV. The CDR3 nucleotides are TGTGCCAGCAGCTTAGAGGCGCGGTGGCGTCAAGAGACCCAGTACTTC. Amino acid sequence: CASSLEARWRQETQYF.

The chain links TRBV3-1 (or the pseudogene TRBV3-2) to TRBJ1-2; 7 positions agree with TRBD1. CDR1 and CDR2 (germline): LGHDT, YNNKEL (reference sequence). V dropped 1 base and J dropped 4; count of bases not matched to a gene: 6. The CDR3 has 15 amino acids. The DNA of the CDR3 is TGTGCCAGCAGCCAAGTAGGGGGCGCAAGCTATGGCTACACCTTC. It translates to CASSQVGGASYGYTF.

This rearrangement joins TRBV10-3 to TRBJ2-7; 14 nucleotides align to TRBD2. The V gene end was trimmed by 5 bases and the J gene end by 5 bases; junction bases not matched to a gene: 8. The CDR3 runs 16 residues. Germline V CDR1 and CDR2: ENHRY, SYGVKD. The CDR3 spells CAISHLGTSGSDEQYF. CDR3 coding DNA: TGTGCCATCAGTCACCTGGGGACTAGCGGGAGTGACGAGCAGTACTTC.